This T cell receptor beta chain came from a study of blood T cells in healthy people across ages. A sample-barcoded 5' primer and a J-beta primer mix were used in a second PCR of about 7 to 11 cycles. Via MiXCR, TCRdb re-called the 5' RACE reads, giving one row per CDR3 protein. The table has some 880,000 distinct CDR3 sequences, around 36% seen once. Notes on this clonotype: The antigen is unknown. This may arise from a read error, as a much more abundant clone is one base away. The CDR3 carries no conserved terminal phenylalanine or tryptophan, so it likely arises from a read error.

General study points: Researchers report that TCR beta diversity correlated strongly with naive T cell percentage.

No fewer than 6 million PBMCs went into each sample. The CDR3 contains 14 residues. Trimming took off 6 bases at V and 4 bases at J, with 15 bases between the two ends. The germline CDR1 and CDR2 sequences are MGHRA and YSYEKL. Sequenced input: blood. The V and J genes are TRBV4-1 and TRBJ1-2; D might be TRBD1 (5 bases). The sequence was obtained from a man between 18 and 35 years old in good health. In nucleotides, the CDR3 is TGCGCCAGCAGTCAGGGATCGACGTCCTATGGCTACACCATC. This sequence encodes CASSQGSTSYGYTI.